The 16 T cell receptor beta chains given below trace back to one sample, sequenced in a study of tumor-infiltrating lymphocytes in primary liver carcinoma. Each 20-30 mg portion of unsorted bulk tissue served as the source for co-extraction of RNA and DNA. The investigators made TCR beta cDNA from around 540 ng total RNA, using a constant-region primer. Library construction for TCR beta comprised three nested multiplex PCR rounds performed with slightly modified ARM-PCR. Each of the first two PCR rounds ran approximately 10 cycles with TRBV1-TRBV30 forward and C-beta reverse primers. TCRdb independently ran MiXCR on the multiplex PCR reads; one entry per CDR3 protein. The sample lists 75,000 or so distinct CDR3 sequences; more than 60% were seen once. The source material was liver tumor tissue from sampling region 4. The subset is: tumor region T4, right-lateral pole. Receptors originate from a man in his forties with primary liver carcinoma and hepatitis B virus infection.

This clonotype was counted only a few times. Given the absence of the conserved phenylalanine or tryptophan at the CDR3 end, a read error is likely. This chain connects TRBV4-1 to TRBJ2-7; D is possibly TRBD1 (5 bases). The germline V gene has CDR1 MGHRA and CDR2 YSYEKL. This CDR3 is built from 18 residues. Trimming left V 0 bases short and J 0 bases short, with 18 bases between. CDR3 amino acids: CASSQDSHSGANSYEQYY. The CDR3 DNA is TGCGCCAGCAGCCAAGACTCCCACTCTGGGGCAAACTCCTACGAGCAGTACTAC.

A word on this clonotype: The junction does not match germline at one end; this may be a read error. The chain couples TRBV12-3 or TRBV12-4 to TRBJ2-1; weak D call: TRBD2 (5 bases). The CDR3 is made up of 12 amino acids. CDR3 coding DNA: TGTGCCAGCAGGGACTCGAACAATGCGCAGTTCTTC. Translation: CASRDSNNAQFF.

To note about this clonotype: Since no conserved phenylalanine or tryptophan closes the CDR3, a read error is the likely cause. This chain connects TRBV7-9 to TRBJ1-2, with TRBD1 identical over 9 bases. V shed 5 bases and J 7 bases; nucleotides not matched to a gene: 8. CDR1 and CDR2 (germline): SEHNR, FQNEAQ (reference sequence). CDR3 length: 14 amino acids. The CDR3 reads CASSHDRGLVGYTL. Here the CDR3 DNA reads TGTGCCAGCAGCCACGACAGGGGGTTGGTTGGCTACACCTTG.

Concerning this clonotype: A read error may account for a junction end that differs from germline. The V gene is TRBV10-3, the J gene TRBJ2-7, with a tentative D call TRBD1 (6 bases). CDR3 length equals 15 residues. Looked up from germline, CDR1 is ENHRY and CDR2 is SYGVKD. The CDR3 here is CTISESEGEGHEQYF. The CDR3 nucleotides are TGTACCATCAGTGAATCTGAGGGGGAAGGCCACGAGCAGTACTTC.

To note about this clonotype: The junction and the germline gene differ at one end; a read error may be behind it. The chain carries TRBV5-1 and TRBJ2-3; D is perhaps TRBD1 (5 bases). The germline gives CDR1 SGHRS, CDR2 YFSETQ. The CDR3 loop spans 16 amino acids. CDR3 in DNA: TGCGCCTGCAGCTTGGTCGGCGGTAGGGGCACAGATGCGCAGTATTTT. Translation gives CACSLVGGRGTDAQYF.

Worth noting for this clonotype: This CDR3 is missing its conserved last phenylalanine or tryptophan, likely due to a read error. CDR3 nucleotides: TGCGCCAGCAGCCTGACCATACCGGGACAGGGCGGGAATGAGCAGTTCATC. It yields the protein CASSLTIPGQGGNEQFI. The chain uses TRBV5-1 and TRBJ2-1, with TRBD1 matching 9 bases. This CDR3 spans 17 amino acids. V trimming: 4 bases; J trimming: 7 bases; junction bases outside the gene matches: 15. The germline gives CDR1 SGHRS, CDR2 YFSETQ.

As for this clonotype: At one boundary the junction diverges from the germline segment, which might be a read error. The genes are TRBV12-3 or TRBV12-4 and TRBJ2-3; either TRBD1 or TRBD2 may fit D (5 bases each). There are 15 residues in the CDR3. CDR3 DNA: TGTGTCAGCAGTTTAGGTTATGGGGGATTGGATACGCTGTATTTT. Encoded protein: CVSSLGYGGLDTLYF.

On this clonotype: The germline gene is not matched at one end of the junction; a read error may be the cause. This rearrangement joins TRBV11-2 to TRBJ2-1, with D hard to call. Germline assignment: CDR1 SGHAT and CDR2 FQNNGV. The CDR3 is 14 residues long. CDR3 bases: TGTGCCAGCAGGTCCGCTGCAGACGGTAATGAGCAATTCTTC. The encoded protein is CASRSAADGNEQFF.

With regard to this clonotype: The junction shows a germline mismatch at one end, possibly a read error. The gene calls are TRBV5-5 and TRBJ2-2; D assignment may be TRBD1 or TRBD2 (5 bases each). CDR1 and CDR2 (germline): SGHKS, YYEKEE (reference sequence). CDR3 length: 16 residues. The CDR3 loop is CVSSWDVVGGTGELFF. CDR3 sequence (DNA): TGTGTCAGCAGCTGGGACGTGGTGGGCGGAACCGGGGAGCTGTTTTTT.

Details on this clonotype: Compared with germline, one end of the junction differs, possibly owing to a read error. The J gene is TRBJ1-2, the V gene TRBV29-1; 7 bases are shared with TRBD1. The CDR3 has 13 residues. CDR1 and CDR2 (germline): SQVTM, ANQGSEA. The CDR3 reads CSALVTGNYGYTF. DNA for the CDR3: TGCAGCGCCCTAGTGACAGGGAACTATGGTTACACCTTC.

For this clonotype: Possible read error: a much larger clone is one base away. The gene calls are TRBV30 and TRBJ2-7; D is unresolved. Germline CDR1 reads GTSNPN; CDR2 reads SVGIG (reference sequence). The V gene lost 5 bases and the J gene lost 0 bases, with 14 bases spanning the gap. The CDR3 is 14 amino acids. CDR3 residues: CAWRVGSSSYEQYF. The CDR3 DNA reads TGTGCCTGGCGCGTGGGGTCCAGCTCCTACGAGCAGTACTTC.

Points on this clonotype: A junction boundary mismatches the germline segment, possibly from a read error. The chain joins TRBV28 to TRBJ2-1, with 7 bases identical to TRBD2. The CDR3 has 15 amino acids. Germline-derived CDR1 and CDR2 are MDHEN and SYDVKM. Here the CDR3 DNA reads TGCGCCAGCAGCCGAGGGACTATCGGGAGCCATGAGCAGTTCTTC. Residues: CASSRGTIGSHEQFF.

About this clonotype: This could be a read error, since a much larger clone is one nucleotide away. Here the CDR3 DNA reads TGTACCAGCAGCCCTACCCCAGGGTACCAAGAGACCCAGTACTTC. Its protein product is CTSSPTPGYQETQYF. The V call is TRBV5-4, the J call TRBJ2-5; tentatively, D is TRBD1 (5 bases). The CDR3 sequence is 15 residues long. Germline CDR1 SGHNT, CDR2 YYREEE (reference sequence).

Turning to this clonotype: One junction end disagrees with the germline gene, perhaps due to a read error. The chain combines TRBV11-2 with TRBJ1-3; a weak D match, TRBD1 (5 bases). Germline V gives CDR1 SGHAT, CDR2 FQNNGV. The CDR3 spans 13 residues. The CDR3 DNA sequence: TGTACCTCAGCTCAGGGAGCTGGAAACACTATATATTTT. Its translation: CTSAQGAGNTIYF.

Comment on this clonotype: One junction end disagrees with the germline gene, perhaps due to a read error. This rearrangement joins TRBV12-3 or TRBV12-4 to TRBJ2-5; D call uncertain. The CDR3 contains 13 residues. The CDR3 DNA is TGTGCCAGCAGCTGTACTACAAAAGAGACCCAGTATTTC. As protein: CASSCTTKETQYF.

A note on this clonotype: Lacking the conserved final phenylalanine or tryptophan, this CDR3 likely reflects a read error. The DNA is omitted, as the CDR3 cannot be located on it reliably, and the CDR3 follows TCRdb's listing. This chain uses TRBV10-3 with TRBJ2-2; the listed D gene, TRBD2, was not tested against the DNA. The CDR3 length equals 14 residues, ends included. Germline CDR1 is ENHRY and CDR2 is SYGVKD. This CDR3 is CAISIQMGPGELFY.